A single T cell receptor beta chain is shown here with its context. Its antigen is still unknown. Generated by immunoSEQ multiplex PCR, the TCRdb table keeps only in-frame clones and is missing some. Of 200,000 to 300,000 clones in the sample, around 90% were seen once. The data are from a study of Ad26.COV2.S vaccination and SARS-CoV-2 variants. Points from the study as a whole: Vaccinees displayed broader spike-specific TCR repertoires than placebo recipients. Analytic work on TCR breadth and depth might have understated the full extent of total T cell responses.

Noted treatment: around 19 received Ad26.COV2.S at low or high dose, single or two shots; about 5 received placebo; per-sample allocation not given. Sampling happened 63 days after the first vaccine or placebo injection. In Boston, the donor was an adult between 18-55 years of age. The sequence came from a person aged 18-60 years who received the Ad26.COV2.S COVID-19 vaccine or a placebo. Material: peripheral blood, obtained in a trial of Ad26.COV2.S vaccine versus placebo.

CDR3: CASSSTSGAYNEQFF. DNA of the CDR3: TGTGCCAGCAGTTCGACTAGCGGGGCCTACAATGAGCAGTTCTTC. This chain links TRBV27 with TRBJ2-1; 11 bases line up with TRBD2. The CDR3 spans 15 residues. Trimming at V came to 4 bases and at J to 2 bases, leaving 1 base not matched to a gene. Per germline, CDR1 MNHEY and CDR2 SMNVEV (reference sequence).